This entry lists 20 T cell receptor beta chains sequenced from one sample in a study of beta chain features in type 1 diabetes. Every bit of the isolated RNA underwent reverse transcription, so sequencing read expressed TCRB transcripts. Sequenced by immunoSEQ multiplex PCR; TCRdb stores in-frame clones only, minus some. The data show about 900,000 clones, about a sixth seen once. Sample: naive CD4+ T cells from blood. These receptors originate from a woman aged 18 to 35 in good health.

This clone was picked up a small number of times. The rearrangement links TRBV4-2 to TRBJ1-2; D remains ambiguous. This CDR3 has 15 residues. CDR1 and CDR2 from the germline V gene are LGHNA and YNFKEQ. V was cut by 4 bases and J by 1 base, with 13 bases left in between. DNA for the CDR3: TGTGCCAGCAGCCCTATCCAGCAGAGTAACTATGGCTACACCTTC. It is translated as CASSPIQQSNYGYTF.

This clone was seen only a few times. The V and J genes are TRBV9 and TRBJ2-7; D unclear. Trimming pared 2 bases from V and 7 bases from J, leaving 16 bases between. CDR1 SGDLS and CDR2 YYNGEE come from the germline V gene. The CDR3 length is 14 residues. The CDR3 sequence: CASSVSEGLREQYF. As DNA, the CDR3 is TGTGCCAGCAGCGTTTCGGAAGGGTTAAGGGAGCAGTACTTC. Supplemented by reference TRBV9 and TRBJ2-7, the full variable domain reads DSGVTQTPKHLITATGQRVTLRCSPRSGDLSVYWYQQSLDQGLQFLIQYYNGEERAKGNILERFSAQQFPDLHSELNLSSLELGDSALYFCASSVSEGLREQYFGPGTRLTVT.

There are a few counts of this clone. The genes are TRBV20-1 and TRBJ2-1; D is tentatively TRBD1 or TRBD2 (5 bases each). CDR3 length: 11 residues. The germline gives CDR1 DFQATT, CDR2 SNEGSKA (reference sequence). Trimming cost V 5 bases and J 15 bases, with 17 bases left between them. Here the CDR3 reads CSALLRDVPFF. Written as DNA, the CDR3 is TGCAGTGCTTTACTCCGGGACGTACCGTTCTTC.

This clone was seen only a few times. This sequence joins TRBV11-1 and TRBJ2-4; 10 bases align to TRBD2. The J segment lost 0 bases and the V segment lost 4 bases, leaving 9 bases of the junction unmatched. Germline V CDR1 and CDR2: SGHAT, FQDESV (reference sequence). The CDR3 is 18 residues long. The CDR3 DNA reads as TGTGCCAGCAGCTCGAGTTCTACTAGCGGGATAGCCAAAAACATTCAGTACTTC. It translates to CASSSSSTSGIAKNIQYF.

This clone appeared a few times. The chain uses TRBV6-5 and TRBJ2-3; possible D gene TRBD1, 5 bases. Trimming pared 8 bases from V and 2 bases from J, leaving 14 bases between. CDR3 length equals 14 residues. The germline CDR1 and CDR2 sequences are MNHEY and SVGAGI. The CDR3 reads CASGMTADTDTQYF. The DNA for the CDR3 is TGTGCCAGCGGTATGACAGCCGACACAGATACGCAGTATTTT.

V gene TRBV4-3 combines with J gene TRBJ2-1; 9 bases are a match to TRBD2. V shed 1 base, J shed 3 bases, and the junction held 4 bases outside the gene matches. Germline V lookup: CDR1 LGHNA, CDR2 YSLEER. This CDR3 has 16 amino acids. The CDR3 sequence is CASSQGRSGGYNEQFF. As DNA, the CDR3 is TGCGCCAGCAGCCAAGGTCGTAGCGGGGGCTACAATGAGCAGTTCTTC.

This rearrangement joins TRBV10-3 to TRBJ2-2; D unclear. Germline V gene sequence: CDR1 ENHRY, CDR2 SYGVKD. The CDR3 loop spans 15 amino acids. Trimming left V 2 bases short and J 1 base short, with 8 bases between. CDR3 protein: CAISEGTLNTGELFF. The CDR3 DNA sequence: TGTGCCATCAGTGAGGGAACTCTGAACACCGGGGAGCTGTTTTTT.

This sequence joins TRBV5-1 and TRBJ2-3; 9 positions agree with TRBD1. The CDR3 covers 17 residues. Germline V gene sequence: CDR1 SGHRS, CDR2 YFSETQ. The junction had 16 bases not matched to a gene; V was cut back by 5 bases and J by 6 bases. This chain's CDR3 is CASRGSRSGTGFDTQYF. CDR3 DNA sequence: TGCGCCAGCAGAGGCTCTCGGTCCGGGACAGGGTTCGATACGCAGTATTTT.

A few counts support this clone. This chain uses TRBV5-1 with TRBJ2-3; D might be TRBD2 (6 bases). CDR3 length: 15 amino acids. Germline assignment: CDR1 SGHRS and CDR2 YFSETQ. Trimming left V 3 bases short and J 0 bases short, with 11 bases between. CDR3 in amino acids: CASSWGDFSTDTQYF. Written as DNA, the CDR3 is TGCGCCAGCAGCTGGGGGGACTTTAGCACAGATACGCAGTATTTT.

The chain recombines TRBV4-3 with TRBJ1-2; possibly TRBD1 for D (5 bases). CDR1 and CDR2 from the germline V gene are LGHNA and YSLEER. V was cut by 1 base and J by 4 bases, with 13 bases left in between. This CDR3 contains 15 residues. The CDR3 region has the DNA TGCGCCAGCAGCCAAGCTAGCCAGGGCGCCTATGGCTACACCTTC. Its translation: CASSQASQGAYGYTF.

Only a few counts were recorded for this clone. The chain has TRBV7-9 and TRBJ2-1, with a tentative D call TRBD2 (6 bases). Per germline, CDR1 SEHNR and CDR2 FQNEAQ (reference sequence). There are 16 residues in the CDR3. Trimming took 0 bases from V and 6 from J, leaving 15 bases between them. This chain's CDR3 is CASSLALQRAGNEQFF. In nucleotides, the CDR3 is TGTGCCAGCAGCTTAGCGCTCCAGCGGGCTGGCAATGAGCAGTTCTTC.

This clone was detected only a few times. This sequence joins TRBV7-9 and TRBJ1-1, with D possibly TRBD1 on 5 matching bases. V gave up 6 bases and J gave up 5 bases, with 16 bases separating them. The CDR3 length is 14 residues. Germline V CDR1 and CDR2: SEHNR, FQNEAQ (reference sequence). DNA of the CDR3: TGTGCCAGCAGAAAACCCAGGGAGAGGACTGAAGCTTTCTTT. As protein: CASRKPRERTEAFF.

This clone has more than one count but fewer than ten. CDR3 sequence: CASSLVETYEQYF. The CDR3 DNA is TGTGCCAGCAGCTTAGTAGAAACCTACGAGCAGTACTTC. This chain uses TRBV7-2 with TRBJ2-7; D is undetermined. With 1 base removed from V and 2 bases from J, the gap between germline ends came to 6 bases. The CDR3 is 13 amino acids. Germline V lookup: CDR1 SGHTA, CDR2 FQGNSA. The full variable domain, rest sourced from reference TRBV7-2 and TRBJ2-7, is GAGVSQSPSNKVTEKGKDVELRCDPISGHTALYWYRQSLGQGLEFLIYFQGNSAPDKSGLPSDRFSAERTGGSVSTLTIQRTQQEDSAVYLCASSLVETYEQYFGPGTRLTVT.

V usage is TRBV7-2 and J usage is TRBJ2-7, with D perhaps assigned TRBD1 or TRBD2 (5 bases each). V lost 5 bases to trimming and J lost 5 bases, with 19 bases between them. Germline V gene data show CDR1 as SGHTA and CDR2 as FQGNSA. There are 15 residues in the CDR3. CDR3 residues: CASSPQPGPRHEQYF. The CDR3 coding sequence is TGTGCCAGCAGCCCTCAACCGGGACCCCGACACGAGCAGTACTTC. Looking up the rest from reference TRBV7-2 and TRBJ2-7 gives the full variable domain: GAGVSQSPSNKVTEKGKDVELRCDPISGHTALYWYRQSLGQGLEFLIYFQGNSAPDKSGLPSDRFSAERTGGSVSTLTIQRTQQEDSAVYLCASSPQPGPRHEQYFGPGTRLTVT.

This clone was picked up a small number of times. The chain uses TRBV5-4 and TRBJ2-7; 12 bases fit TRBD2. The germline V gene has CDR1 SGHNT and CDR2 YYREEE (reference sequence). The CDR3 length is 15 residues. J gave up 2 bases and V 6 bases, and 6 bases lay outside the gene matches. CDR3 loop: CASTERTSGTYEQYF. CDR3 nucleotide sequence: TGTGCCAGCACCGAGAGGACTAGCGGGACCTACGAGCAGTACTTC.

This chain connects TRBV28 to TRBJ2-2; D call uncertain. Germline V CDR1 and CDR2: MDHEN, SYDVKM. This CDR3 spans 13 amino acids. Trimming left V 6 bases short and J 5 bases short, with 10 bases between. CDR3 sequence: CASSEVLTGELFF. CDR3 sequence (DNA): TGTGCCAGCAGCGAGGTATTGACCGGGGAGCTGTTTTTT.

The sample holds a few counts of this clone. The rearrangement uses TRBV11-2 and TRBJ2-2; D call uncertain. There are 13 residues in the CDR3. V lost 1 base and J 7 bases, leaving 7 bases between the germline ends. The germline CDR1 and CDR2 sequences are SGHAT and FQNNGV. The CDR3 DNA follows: TGTGCCAGCAGCTTAGCTTATTTCGGGGAGCTGTTTTTT. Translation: CASSLAYFGELFF.

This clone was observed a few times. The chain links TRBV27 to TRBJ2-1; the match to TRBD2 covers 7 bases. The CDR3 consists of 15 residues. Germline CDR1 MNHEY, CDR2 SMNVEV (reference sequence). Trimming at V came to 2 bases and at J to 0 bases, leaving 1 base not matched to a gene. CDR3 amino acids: CASSLAGVSYNEQFF. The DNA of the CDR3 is TGTGCCAGCAGTTTAGCGGGAGTCTCCTACAATGAGCAGTTCTTC.

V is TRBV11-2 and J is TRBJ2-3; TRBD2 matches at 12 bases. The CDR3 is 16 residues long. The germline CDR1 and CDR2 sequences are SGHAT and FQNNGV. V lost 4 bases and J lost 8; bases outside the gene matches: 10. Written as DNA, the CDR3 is TGTGCCAGCAGCTCTTCGACTAGCGGGAGAATAAGTACGCAGTATTTT. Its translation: CASSSSTSGRISTQYF.

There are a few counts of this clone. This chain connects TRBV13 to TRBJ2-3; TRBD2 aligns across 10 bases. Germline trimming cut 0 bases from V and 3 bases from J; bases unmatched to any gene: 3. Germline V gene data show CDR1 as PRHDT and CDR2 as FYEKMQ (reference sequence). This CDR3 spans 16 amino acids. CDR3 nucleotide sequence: TGTGCCAGCAGCTTAGGGGCTAGCGGGAGTACAGATACGCAGTATTTT. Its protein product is CASSLGASGSTDTQYF.